The rows below give T cell receptor beta chains drawn from one sample of a study of blood T cell repertoires in COVID-19. Sequenced by immunoSEQ multiplex PCR; TCRdb stores in-frame clones only, minus some. The sample lists 200,000 to 300,000 clones; roughly 83% were seen once. Sequencing was carried out using peripheral blood. The receptor source for this set is an elderly man with acute or convalescent COVID-19. Each CDR3 is given with its conserved first and last residue. The order of the fields is J gene, clone size, V gene, D gene, CDR3 DNA, CDR3 protein. D genes are given only for firm matches. Where a row states a size, it is once, few, many or the class of an expanded clone; other rows omit it.

TRBJ1-6,NA,TRBV9,NA,TGTGCCAGCAGCGTAGAGCAGGGGAATTCACCCCTCCACTTT,CASSVEQGNSPLHF
TRBJ1-2,once,TRBV2,NA,TGTGCCAGCAACCAAAGGGGGGGGATTCATGGCTACACCTTC,CASNQRGGIHGYTF
TRBJ1-2,NA,TRBV4-1,NA,TGCGCCAGCAGCCAAGCGAACAGCTATGGCTACACCTTC,CASSQANSYGYTF
TRBJ1-5,NA,TRBV6-5,TRBD1,TGTGCCAGCAGGTGGAGAGGGGGCCAGCCCCAGCATTTT,CASRWRGGQPQHF
TRBJ1-2,NA,TRBV5-1,NA,TGCGCCAGCAGCTTGCGTCAGTCATCAGGGGCTAACTATGGCTACACCTTC,CASSLRQSSGANYGYTF
TRBJ1-4,NA,TRBV18,TRBD1,TGTGCCAGCTCACCGGACAGGACAACTAATGAAAAACTGTTTTTT,CASSPDRTTNEKLFF
TRBJ2-3,once,TRBV20-1,TRBD1,TGCAGTGCTAGTTCCTACAGGGGGCGGACAGATACGCAGTATTTT,CSASSYRGRTDTQYF
TRBJ2-2,NA,TRBV2,NA,TGTGCCAGCCGGCCGGGGGTTGGCGGGGAGCTGTTTTTT,CASRPGVGGELFF
TRBJ2-5,NA,TRBV5-1,TRBD2,TGCGCCAGCAGCTTGGAAGCGCGGGAGGGCCTCGAGACCCAGTACTTC,CASSLEAREGLETQYF
TRBJ2-7,NA,TRBV5-1,TRBD1,TGCGCCAGCAGCTTAAAACCGGGACAGGGGGGTCACGAGCAGTACTTC,CASSLKPGQGGHEQYF
TRBJ1-1,NA,TRBV27,NA,TGTGCCAGCAGTTTATCGGGGGGACTGAACACTGAAGCTTTCTTT,CASSLSGGLNTEAFF